This T cell receptor (beta chain) was captured by sequencing in a study of shared clonotypes between healthy human individuals. Study-level points and caveats: As a rule, naive subsets had a larger estimated richness than memory subsets. Among non-shared clonotypes, generation probabilities were lower than among those shared by all four donors.

About this clone itself: Its matching antigen is unknown.

Partitioning of CD4+ cells yielded a CD45RA+ naive subset and a CD45RA-negative memory subset. DNA at approximately 200 ng, 25,000 to 35,000 T cell genomes, went into sorted-subset replicate PCRs. Sequenced by immunoSEQ multiplex PCR; TCRdb stores in-frame clones only, minus some. The sample holds about 1.1 million clones, about 80% seen once. V lost 6 bases, J lost 4 bases, and 18 bases lay in between. CDR1 is KGHSH and CDR2 is LQKENI in the germline V gene. The CDR3 spans 15 residues. The clonotype was recovered from a man between 18 and 35 years old in good health. Some clones in this sample may be carry-over from other donors' samples. The sample consisted of memory CD4+ T cells from PBMCs. Indicated subset: CD45RA-negative fraction. The V gene is TRBV18, the J gene TRBJ1-2; D gene ambiguous. The CDR3 coding sequence is TGTGCCAGCTCCCAGAGCTTAGGACGGACCTATGGCTACACCTTC. It encodes CASSQSLGRTYGYTF.